This T cell receptor (beta chain) was recovered during a study of PD-1 blockade in classical Hodgkin lymphoma (TCRdb year 2020). About the study as a whole: Nivolumab dosing was 3 mg/kg intravenously every 2 weeks, continuing until either disease progression or unacceptable toxicity. The study used CyTOF and TCR beta sequencing to define a peripheral blood immune signature of response to PD-1 blockade in classical Hodgkin lymphoma.

What this sample's time point label stands for: cycle 1 day 1 (C1D1), immediately before nivolumab initiation. All trial patients had relapsed after autologous stem cell transplantation, with cohorts A, B and C differing in prior brentuximab vedotin exposure. A total of under 70 patients with relapsed/refractory classical Hodgkin lymphoma made up the trial cohort, and each patient's best overall response was complete response, partial response or progressive disease. In the multi-cohort phase II CheckMate 205 trial, trial patients received single-agent nivolumab. Best overall response was determined by an independent review committee according to the 2007 International Working Group response criteria. PBMCs from the trial were collected at three points: immediately before nivolumab initiation (C1D1), and during therapy at cycle 2 day 1 and cycle 4 day 1. After peripheral blood was drawn into 8 mL Vacutainer Cell Preparation Tubes, PBMCs were isolated by centrifugation and then cryopreserved.

According to the germline V gene, CDR1 reads SGHAT and CDR2 reads FQNNGV. V is pared back by 5 bases and J by 4 bases, with 14 bases lying between the germline termini. There are 14 amino acids in the CDR3, from cysteine to phenylalanine inclusive. Just CDR3 DNA is preserved here, 42 bases in frame from base 1. This clone has more than one count but fewer than ten. The antigen it recognizes is unknown. Per-base quality was not reported, and no clone a single base away is much larger than it. The Qiagen DNeasy kit was used to extract genomic DNA from unsorted PBMCs and from the negatively selected CD4+ and CD8+ fractions. TCR beta CDR3 regions were amplified by immunoSEQ multiplex PCR using primers annealing to V and J segments. A synthetic immune receptor repertoire was used to minimize amplification bias, and remaining bias was computationally removed after sequencing. The original methods were these. Custom Python scripts were used to quantify repertoire diversity as the Shannon entropy index. The unsorted, CD4+ and CD8+ repertoires were each analyzed separately, with the exception of combined analyses, where CD4+ and CD8+ sequences were merged in silico. A clone was considered expanded if an increase in frequency of at least 2-fold after treatment relative to C1D1 was found, and a pseudocount of 0.5 was applied to clones undetected at baseline. Clones with 0 or 1 copy at C1D1 were classified as singleton clones, and clones with 2 or more copies were classified as non-singleton clones. Clones expanded in unsorted samples were labelled as CD4+, CD8+ or unknown by matching protein sequences in sorted samples from the same patient. Wilcoxon tests were applied to paired samples to test diversity changes from C1D1 to C4D1. Entries here come from immuneACCESS through TCRdb and include only in-frame sequences with V and J called. Some clones fail to appear in such tables; in the studies checked, an unresolved V gene covers under half of the shortfall, and the cause of the remainder is unknown. V and J calls and clone size follow that table, whereas D and trimming were derived from the DNA. The sample table lists several thousand clones, just under 85% of them with a count of one. The leading ten clones occupy 25% to 35% of the sample.

On the study overall, not on this receptor specifically: CD4+ but not CD8+ TCR diversity rose significantly by C4D1 (p=0.0027 vs p=0.16), most apparent in complete responders (p=0.02). Baseline diversity similar to that of newly diagnosed patients was observed in trial patients achieving complete response, whereas significantly lower diversity was observed in partial responders and progressors. Only a single clinical trial cohort was studied, and what caused the repertoire differences, possibly disease activity or prior therapy, remained undefined. Newly diagnosed patients were reported to have lower baseline TCR diversity than healthy donors, and relapsed/refractory patients were reported to have lower baseline TCR diversity still. Diversity was lower in patients who began nivolumab less than 1 year after ASCT, so these patients were left out of later analyses to avoid confounding by immune reconstitution.

The origin of this receptor is a human donor with classical Hodgkin lymphoma. The sample here was peripheral blood mononuclear cells (PBMCs), taken at baseline. The chain was built from TRBV11-2 and TRBJ1-2; tentative D gene TRBD1, with 6 bases matching. Read as DNA, the sequence is TGTGCCAGCAGCACCCCACAGGGACGCTATGGCTACACCTTC. This yields the protein CASSTPQGRYGYTF.